This T cell receptor (beta chain) was identified during a study of shared clonotypes between healthy human individuals. Generated by immunoSEQ multiplex PCR, the TCRdb table keeps only in-frame clones and is missing some. The top ten clones hold about 2% of a sample with hundreds of thousands of clones, about 78% of them seen once. The CDR3 loop spans 15 amino acids. With 5 bases removed from V and 0 bases from J, the gap between germline ends came to 12 bases. CDR1 is SGHNT and CDR2 is YYREEE in the germline V gene (reference sequence). The chain is built from TRBV5-4 and TRBJ2-1; D remains unclear. The sample taken for sequencing was memory CD4+ T cells sorted from blood. The subset is: CD45RA-negative fraction. This TCR was sampled from a woman aged 25 to 45 in good health. CDR3 DNA sequence: TGTGCCAGCAGACGCGGCTGGAGCTCCTACAATGAGCAGTTCTTC. This encodes CASRRGWSSYNEQFF.